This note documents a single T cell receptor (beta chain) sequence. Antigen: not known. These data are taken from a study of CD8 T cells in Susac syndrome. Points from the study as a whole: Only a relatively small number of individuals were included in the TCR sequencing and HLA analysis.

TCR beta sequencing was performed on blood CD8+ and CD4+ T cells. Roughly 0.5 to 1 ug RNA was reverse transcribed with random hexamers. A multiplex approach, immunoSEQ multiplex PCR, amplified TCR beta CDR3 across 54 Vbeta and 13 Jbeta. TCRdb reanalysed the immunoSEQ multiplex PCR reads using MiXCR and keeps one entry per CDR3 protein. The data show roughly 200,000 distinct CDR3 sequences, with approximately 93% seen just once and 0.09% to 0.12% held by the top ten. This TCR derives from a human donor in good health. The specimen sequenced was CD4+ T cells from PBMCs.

This chain's CDR3 is CSARDGDRENQPQHF. CDR3 bases: TGCAGTGCTAGAGACGGGGACAGGGAAAATCAGCCCCAGCATTTT. The genes are TRBV20-1 and TRBJ1-5, with 9 bases that match TRBD1. CDR1 and CDR2 (germline): DFQATT, SNEGSKA (reference sequence). The CDR3 is 15 amino acids. V was clipped by 0 bases and J by 4 bases; unmatched bases: 4.